This entry lists 23 T cell receptor beta chains sequenced from one sample in a study of T cell repertoires in cytomegalovirus infection. In TCRdb, the reads were re-called with MiXCR into one record per CDR3 protein. The data hold fewer than 250,000 distinct CDR3 sequences, with about 23% observed a single time. Sequenced input: CD8+ T cells from PBMCs. These receptors came from a human donor in good health (CMV status not recorded). Some clones in this sample may be carry-over from other donors' samples.

This CDR3 is CASSLGGSGEQYF. CDR3 in DNA: TGCGCCAGCAGCTTGGGTGGGAGCGGCGAGCAGTACTTC. The gene calls are TRBV5-1 and TRBJ2-7; possibly TRBD2 for D (5 bases). Germline values: CDR1 SGHRS, CDR2 YFSETQ. V was pared by 0 bases and J by 6 bases, with 10 bases between. This CDR3 contains 13 residues.

This clonotype was seen at least ten times. The chain is built from TRBV2 and TRBJ2-7; D is unresolved. Trimming took off 8 bases at V and 4 bases at J, with 9 bases between the two ends. The CDR3 has 11 amino acids. Germline V lookup: CDR1 SNHLY, CDR2 FYNNEI. As DNA, the CDR3 is TGTGCCAGCGCCAAAGGGTACGAGCAGTACTTC. Translation: CASAKGYEQYF.

This clonotype showed up just a few times. The chain recombines TRBV6-6 with TRBJ1-1; D is uncertain. The germline V gene encodes CDR1 MNHNY and CDR2 SVGAGI (reference sequence). This CDR3 has 14 amino acids. Trimming took off 0 bases at V and 4 bases at J, with 9 bases between the two ends. CDR3 nucleotides: TGTGCCAGCAGTTACTCTGGCCCTGGCACTGAAGCTTTCTTT. The encoded protein is CASSYSGPGTEAFF.

The chain's CDR3 is CSARFDDLLKHGYTF. For the CDR3, the DNA is TGCAGTGCTAGATTTGATGACCTCCTAAAACATGGCTACACCTTC. This chain links TRBV20-1 with TRBJ1-2; no clear D. Germline V gene lookup returns CDR1 DFQATT and CDR2 SNEGSKA (reference sequence). The CDR3 length is 15 residues. Trimming stripped 2 bases from V and 6 bases from J, with 19 bases between.

The rearrangement links TRBV4-1 to TRBJ2-1; 7 positions agree with TRBD1. From germline, CDR1 is MGHRA and CDR2 YSYEKL. CDR3 length equals 17 residues. The junction had 6 bases not matched to a gene; V was cut back by 1 base and J by 0 bases. This CDR3 reads CASSQVPHRGSYNEQFF. CDR3 bases: TGCGCCAGCAGCCAAGTCCCACACAGGGGCTCCTACAATGAGCAGTTCTTC.

This clonotype was observed at least ten times. The chain is built from TRBV7-6 and TRBJ2-3, with a possible D match to TRBD1 (6 bases). V lost 3 bases and J lost 4, with 11 bases in between. The germline gives CDR1 SGHVS, CDR2 FNYEAQ. This CDR3 comprises 14 residues. In DNA, the CDR3 is TGTGCCAGCAGCTTTCTTGGGGGCCCAGATACGCAGTATTTT. It yields the protein CASSFLGGPDTQYF.

The V call is TRBV7-9, the J call TRBJ1-2; 7 bases are a match to TRBD1. This CDR3 region has 14 residues. Germline trimming cut 1 base from V and 6 bases from J; bases unmatched to any gene: 5. CDR1 and CDR2 from the germline V gene are SEHNR and FQNEAQ (reference sequence). DNA for the CDR3: TGTGCCAGCAGCTTAGGGGACAGCCCGGATGGCTACACCTTC. It translates to CASSLGDSPDGYTF.

The genes are TRBV12-3 or TRBV12-4 and TRBJ1-2; no clear D gene. Trimming cost V 3 bases and J 3 bases, with 8 bases left between them. CDR3 length equals 13 residues. The CDR3 DNA is TGTGCCAGCAGTTTTCCCGGTCACTATGGCTACACCTTC. This sequence encodes CASSFPGHYGYTF.

V gene TRBV6-2 or TRBV6-3 combines with J gene TRBJ2-7; the match to TRBD2 covers 8 bases. With 2 bases clipped from V and 5 bases from J, the junction kept 11 bases outside the gene matches. CDR3 length equals 16 residues. In germline, CDR1 is MNHEY, CDR2 SVGEGT. The CDR3 spells CASSYPFRTSFHEQYF. DNA of the CDR3: TGTGCCAGCAGTTACCCCTTTCGGACTAGCTTCCACGAGCAGTACTTC.

Worth noting for this clonotype: Since no conserved phenylalanine or tryptophan closes the CDR3, a read error is the likely cause. The chain uses TRBV10-3 and TRBJ1-2; D is perhaps TRBD1 (5 bases). This CDR3 is built from 14 residues. With 11 bases removed from V and 0 bases from J, the gap between germline ends came to 16 bases. Germline values: CDR1 ENHRY, CDR2 SYGVKD. CDR3 region: CAVSGLPANYGYTL. The CDR3 coding sequence is TGTGCCGTGTCAGGGTTACCAGCTAACTATGGCTACACCTTA.

The J gene is TRBJ2-3, the V gene TRBV2; D is undetermined. Deletions cut 0 bases from V and 4 bases from J, with 11 bases between. The CDR3 sequence is 15 residues long. CDR1 SNHLY and CDR2 FYNNEI come from the germline V gene. As DNA, the CDR3 is TGTGCCAGCAGTGAAGCAGGAGACGCGGCAGATACGCAGTATTTT. Its translation is CASSEAGDAADTQYF.

The chain combines TRBV2 with TRBJ2-3, with D perhaps TRBD2 (5 bases). V was pared by 5 bases and J by 1 base, with 19 bases between. The CDR3 length is 17 residues. Germline V gives CDR1 SNHLY, CDR2 FYNNEI. The CDR3 protein is CASSSDSAVEGTDTQYF. CDR3 nucleotides: TGTGCCAGCAGTTCCGATTCGGCTGTGGAGGGCACAGATACGCAGTATTTT.

This clonotype has a count of ten or more. This chain uses TRBV28 with TRBJ2-3; D may be TRBD1 or TRBD2 (5 bases each). CDR3 size: 15 residues. V lost 3 bases, J lost 1 base, and 11 bases lay in between. Germline CDR1 and CDR2: MDHEN and SYDVKM. The chain's CDR3 is CASSFGDEGTDTQYF. The CDR3 DNA follows: TGTGCCAGCAGTTTCGGGGACGAGGGCACAGATACGCAGTATTTT.

This clonotype was picked up many times. Here the CDR3 reads CASSPTGGPRTEAFF. The CDR3 DNA reads TGTGCCAGCAGCCCGACAGGGGGCCCGAGGACTGAAGCTTTCTTT. The chain is built from TRBV9 and TRBJ1-1; 10 bases are shared with TRBD1. The J segment lost 5 bases and the V segment lost 4 bases, leaving 8 bases of the junction unmatched. Germline CDR1 is SGDLS and CDR2 is YYNGEE. The CDR3 has 15 residues.

This clonotype was counted only a few times. The chain employs TRBV7-6 and TRBJ1-3; D remains ambiguous. Trimming left V 5 bases short and J 3 bases short, with 8 bases between. The CDR3 consists of 13 residues. Germline CDR1 SGHVS, CDR2 FNYEAQ. The CDR3 DNA reads TGTGCCAGCAGCCCAGCCAATGGAAACACCATATATTTT. It is translated as CASSPANGNTIYF.

The chain employs TRBV18 and TRBJ2-7; 10 nucleotides line up with TRBD1. Looked up from germline, CDR1 is KGHSH and CDR2 is LQKENI. After removal of 3 bases from V and 7 bases from J, the junction contained 9 bases not matched to a gene. CDR3 size: 15 residues. The CDR3 loop is CASSPRRDRGEEQYF. DNA of the CDR3: TGTGCCAGCTCACCTCGCCGGGACAGGGGTGAAGAGCAGTACTTC.

The CDR3: CASSYRGVNEQYF. In nucleotides, the CDR3 is TGTGCCAGCAGTTACAGGGGGGTGAACGAGCAGTACTTC. The rearrangement joins TRBV28 to TRBJ2-7, with TRBD1 identical over 8 bases. This CDR3 has 13 amino acids. V lost 4 bases to trimming and J lost 5 bases; unmatched junction nucleotides: 4. Germline CDR1 is MDHEN and CDR2 is SYDVKM.

This clonotype was observed a handful of times. The V call is TRBV7-9, the J call TRBJ2-7; 7 bases are shared with TRBD1. CDR3 length equals 14 residues. The V gene end was trimmed by 4 bases and the J gene end by 4 bases; junction bases not matched to a gene: 7. Germline assignment: CDR1 SEHNR and CDR2 FQNEAQ (reference sequence). The CDR3 region has the DNA TGTGCCAGCAGCTCCGACAGGGCCCTTTACGAGCAGTACTTC. Translating gives CASSSDRALYEQYF.

This clonotype was picked up many times. The gene calls are TRBV5-5 and TRBJ2-3; no reliable D call. Germline lookup yields CDR1 SGHKS and CDR2 YYEKEE (reference sequence). The CDR3 sequence is 17 residues long. Trimming removed 0 bases from V and 3 bases from J, with 17 bases in between. CDR3 bases: TGTGCCAGCAGCTTGGCGGCAGCAACTCAGAGGACAGATACGCAGTATTTT. The encoded protein is CASSLAAATQRTDTQYF.

The J gene is TRBJ2-1, the V gene TRBV6-5; D may correspond to TRBD1 or TRBD2 (5 bases each). CDR1 is MNHEY, CDR2 SVGAGI, per germline. Trimming cost V 1 base and J 4 bases, with 11 bases left between them. This CDR3 has 15 residues. The CDR3 DNA reads as TGTGCCAGCAGTTACTTAAGAGGGGAGTACAATGAGCAGTTCTTC. The encoded protein is CASSYLRGEYNEQFF.

The CDR3 sequence: CASSLYGKNTEAFF. CDR3 in DNA: TGTGCCAGCAGCTTATACGGAAAGAACACTGAAGCTTTCTTT. This sequence joins TRBV7-8 and TRBJ1-1; D is ambiguous. Germline values: CDR1 SGHVS, CDR2 FQNEAQ. V was shortened by 2 bases and J by 1 base, with 8 bases between the two germline ends. CDR3 length: 14 amino acids.

The chain recombines TRBV28 with TRBJ2-5; TRBD2 agrees at 7 bases. This CDR3 has 17 residues. Germline lookup yields CDR1 MDHEN and CDR2 SYDVKM. With 5 bases clipped from V and 0 bases from J, the junction kept 12 bases outside the gene matches. The CDR3 loop reads CASSPLGLADYQETQYF. CDR3 DNA sequence: TGTGCCAGCAGTCCCCTTGGGCTAGCGGACTACCAAGAGACCCAGTACTTC.

This clonotype was observed many times. The V and J genes are TRBV28 and TRBJ2-3; D gene uncertain. The CDR3 has 16 amino acids. Germline V gene data show CDR1 as MDHEN and CDR2 as SYDVKM. Deletions cut 2 bases from V and 2 bases from J, with 14 bases between. The CDR3 sequence: CASSLTTPYFTDTQYF. The CDR3 coding sequence is TGTGCCAGCAGTTTAACTACTCCATATTTCACAGATACGCAGTATTTT.